This T cell receptor (beta chain) stems from a study of blood T cell repertoires in COVID-19. About the research overall: The United States, Italy and Spain provided the acute and convalescent COVID-19 samples. T cells, B-cell-depleted T cells, or PBMCs supplied cDNA or gDNA.

V was cut by 4 bases and J by 4 bases, with 12 bases left in between. In germline, CDR1 is LGHDT, CDR2 YNNKEL (reference sequence). This CDR3 spans 14 amino acids. As handled by the study authors: Amplification from reference gene primers served as the basis for estimated nucleated cell counts. Data came from immunoSEQ multiplex PCR; TCRdb stores just in-frame clones and leaves some out. That table supplies the V and J calls and clone size; D and trimming were determined from the DNA. The sample lists 75,000 to 95,000 clones; almost 90% were seen once. This receptor was taken from a human donor in a cohort sampled during active COVID-19. V usage is TRBV3-1 (or the pseudogene TRBV3-2) and J usage is TRBJ2-3; D is unresolved. The sequencing input was peripheral blood. In DNA, the CDR3 is TGTGCCAGCAGCCCTTTAGACACTCCAGATACGCAGTATTTT. It is translated as CASSPLDTPDTQYF.